The text below deals with one T cell receptor (beta chain). The antigen is not known. The PCR had 60 Vbeta and 13 Jbeta primers. Per the study methods: Later work found approximately 87 million unique TCR beta chains, with 9.5 million to 12 million shared. TCRdb's table, derived via immunoSEQ multiplex PCR, lists solely in-frame clones and lacks some. The V and J calls and clone size come from that table; D and trimming were worked out from the DNA. Of roughly 89,000 clones in the sample, roughly 63% were seen once. The data were taken from a study of cytomegalovirus exposure and HLA in healthy donors. The study, taken as a whole, reports: In a later analysis, at a false discovery rate of 0.05, about 17,000 TCR beta sequences matched HLA alleles. Solely CMV serostatus was available to characterize immune exposure.

The CDR3 contains 15 residues. V was clipped by 0 bases and J by 6 bases; unmatched bases: 5. Germline CDR1 reads SGHRS; CDR2 reads YFSETQ. This rearrangement joins TRBV5-1 to TRBJ1-3; 8 bases fit TRBD1. The TCR originated in a woman aged 45-60 years in good health and CMV-seropositive. The sample was PBMCs. In nucleotides, the CDR3 is TGCGCCAGCAGCTTGGTGGGACAGGAGGAAAACACCATATATTTT. Amino acid sequence: CASSLVGQEENTIYF.